This is a list of T cell receptor beta chains from one sample in a study of OX40 agonist ivuxolimab in advanced cancers. Libraries were prepared by immunoSEQ multiplex PCR; TCRdb keeps only in-frame clonotypes and omits some of them. The table lists tens of thousands of clones, around 80% of them singletons. Material: CD4+ or CD8+ T cells sorted from blood, obtained in a trial of the OX40 agonist ivuxolimab. The source is an adult with an advanced solid tumor such as melanoma, head and neck, liver or kidney cancer. The CDR3 runs from the conserved cysteine through the conserved F or W. The order of the fields is J gene, V gene, clone size, D gene, CDR3 protein, CDR3 DNA. A D gene is named only where the DNA matches it firmly. The size field is filled for only some rows; it gives once, few, many or a size class.

TRBJ1-1 | TRBV7-2 | NA | NA | CASSLSAWNTEAFF | TGTGCCAGCAGCTTATCGGCCTGGAACACTGAAGCTTTCTTT
TRBJ2-2 | TRBV29-1 | NA | TRBD1 | CSARPGTENTGELFF | TGCAGCGCGCGACCCGGGACAGAGAACACCGGGGAGCTGTTTTTT
TRBJ2-3 | TRBV5-1 | NA | TRBD2 | CASTTSGASTDTQYF | TGCGCCAGTACAACGAGCGGGGCTAGCACAGATACGCAGTATTTT
TRBJ1-1 | TRBV5-1 | NA | NA | CASSSGQEGLEAFF | TGCGCCAGCAGCTCCGGGCAAGAGGGGCTAGAAGCTTTCTTT
TRBJ1-1 | TRBV7-2 | NA | NA | CASSLVGLGEAFF | TGTGCCAGCAGCTTAGTGGGACTCGGTGAAGCTTTCTTT
TRBJ1-2 | TRBV5-4 | NA | TRBD1 | CASSPQGAMFGYTF | TGTGCCAGCAGCCCCCAGGGGGCGATGTTTGGCTACACCTTC
TRBJ1-2 | TRBV7-2 | NA | TRBD1 | CASSYDRGTGYTF | TGTGCCAGCAGCTACGACAGGGGTACTGGCTACACCTTC
TRBJ1-1 | TRBV7-2 | NA | NA | CASSLAQGGTEAFF | TGTGCCAGCAGCTTAGCCCAGGGTGGCACTGAAGCTTTCTTT
TRBJ1-1 | TRBV7-2 | NA | NA | CASSPGQRGTEAFF | TGTGCCAGCAGCCCCGGACAGCGTGGGACTGAAGCTTTCTTT
TRBJ2-3 | TRBV11-1 | NA | TRBD2 | CASSRRLAGSTDTQYF | TGTGCCAGCAGCCGAAGACTAGCGGGGAGCACAGATACGCAGTATTTT
TRBJ1-6 | TRBV7-2 | once | TRBD1 | CASSQSQGGWPLHF | TGTGCCAGCAGCCAGTCACAGGGGGGATGGCCCCTCCACTTT
TRBJ2-1 | TRBV5-1 | NA | NA | CASSLGTSSYNEQFF | TGCGCCAGCAGCTTGGGCACGAGCTCCTACAATGAGCAGTTCTTC
TRBJ2-7 | TRBV4-1 | NA | NA | CASSQGYSIPNEQYF | TGCGCCAGCAGCCAAGGGTACAGTATCCCCAACGAGCAGTACTTC
TRBJ1-5 | TRBV5-1 | few | NA | CASSLKILRDQPQHF | TGCGCCAGCAGCTTGAAGATATTAAGAGATCAGCCCCAGCATTTT
TRBJ2-5 | TRBV7-2 | NA | NA | CASSFQGEETQYF | TGTGCCAGCAGCTTCCAGGGTGAAGAGACCCAGTACTTC
TRBJ2-4 | TRBV7-2 | NA | NA | CASSPGRLAKNIQYF | TGTGCCAGCAGCCCCGGACGCCTAGCCAAAAACATTCAGTACTTC
TRBJ1-4 | TRBV9 | NA | NA | CASSVRASSEKLFF | TGTGCCAGCAGCGTAAGGGCGTCTAGCGAAAAACTGTTTTTT
TRBJ2-3 | TRBV18 | NA | NA | CASSPGRDTQYF | TGTGCCAGCTCACCAGGGCGAGATACGCAGTATTTT
TRBJ2-3 | TRBV5-1 | NA | NA | CASSLPGSTDTQYF | TGCGCCAGCAGCTTACCAGGGAGCACAGATACGCAGTATTTT
TRBJ2-2 | TRBV5-4 | NA | NA | CASSLYRTVNTGELFF | TGTGCCAGCAGCTTGTATCGGACAGTAAACACCGGGGAGCTGTTTTTT
TRBJ1-6 | TRBV5-1 | NA | NA | CASSAQGSSYNSPLHF | TGCGCCAGCAGCGCCCAGGGAAGCTCCTATAATTCACCCCTCCACTTT
TRBJ1-6 | TRBV28 | NA | TRBD1 | CASGTGNRNSPLHF | TGTGCCAGCGGGACAGGGAATAGGAATTCACCCCTCCACTTT
TRBJ2-3 | TRBV29-1 | NA | NA | CSVVRAASTDTQYF | TGCAGCGTTGTGAGAGCGGCTAGCACAGATACGCAGTATTTT
TRBJ2-3 | TRBV29-1 | NA | NA | CSVVGGPRGTDTQYF | TGCAGCGTTGTTGGCGGGCCGAGAGGCACAGATACGCAGTATTTT
TRBJ1-2 | TRBV6-5 | NA | NA | CASTKSTDYGYTF | TGTGCCAGCACTAAGAGTACGGACTATGGCTACACCTTC
TRBJ1-2 | TRBV11-2 | NA | NA | CASRAQLDSNYGYTF | TGTGCCAGCCGTGCACAGCTCGACTCTAACTATGGCTACACCTTC
TRBJ1-4 | TRBV7-9 | NA | NA | CASSPTATNEKLFF | TGTGCCAGCAGCCCCACCGCAACTAATGAAAAACTGTTTTTT
TRBJ2-1 | TRBV7-2 | few | NA | CASSPARVPNEQFF | TGTGCCAGCAGCCCCGCCAGGGTGCCGAATGAGCAGTTCTTC
TRBJ1-1 | TRBV4-3 | NA | NA | CASSQDRGGAAFF | TGCGCCAGCAGCCAAGATCGGGGGGGCGCAGCTTTCTTT
TRBJ2-7 | TRBV6-6 | NA | NA | CASGLVTYEQYF | TGTGCCAGCGGGCTGGTGACCTACGAGCAGTACTTC
TRBJ2-7 | TRBV7-9 | NA | TRBD1 | CASSLTGGMGEQYF | TGTGCCAGCAGCTTAACAGGGGGCATGGGAGAGCAGTACTTC
TRBJ2-7 | TRBV9 | NA | NA | CASSVGTGFYEQYF | TGTGCCAGCAGCGTTGGTACAGGATTCTACGAGCAGTACTTC
TRBJ1-6 | TRBV10-3 | NA | NA | CAIRQASSPLHF | TGTGCCATCCGGCAGGCTTCTTCACCCCTCCACTTT
TRBJ1-4 | TRBV6-5 | NA | TRBD1 | CASSTGTGGEKLFF | TGTGCCAGCAGTACCGGGACAGGGGGCGAAAAACTGTTTTTT
TRBJ2-2 | TRBV9 | NA | NA | CASSVPNTGELFF | TGTGCCAGCAGCGTACCAAACACCGGGGAGCTGTTTTTT
TRBJ1-1 | TRBV5-1 | NA | NA | CASSTNSETEAFF | TGCGCCAGCAGCACGAACTCTGAAACTGAAGCTTTCTTT
TRBJ1-1 | TRBV6-1 | NA | NA | CASSPRPSGTEAFF | TGTGCCAGCAGTCCCCGTCCGTCAGGCACTGAAGCTTTCTTT
TRBJ1-1 | TRBV5-1 | NA | NA | CASSFTGRPTEAFF | TGCGCCAGCAGCTTTACAGGGCGTCCCACTGAAGCTTTCTTT
TRBJ1-1 | TRBV11-3 | NA | NA | CASSLDHINTEAFF | TGTGCCAGCAGCTTAGATCATATCAACACTGAAGCTTTCTTT
TRBJ2-5 | TRBV11-2 | NA | TRBD2 | CASSSRLAGGKETQYF | TGTGCCAGCAGCTCGAGACTAGCGGGGGGGAAAGAGACCCAGTACTTC
TRBJ2-4 | TRBV7-9 | NA | NA | CASSSHSKLLAKNIQYF | TGTGCCAGCAGCTCGCATTCAAAGCTCCTAGCCAAAAACATTCAGTACTTC
TRBJ1-1 | TRBV11-2 | NA | NA | CASSLFRDAFF | TGTGCCAGCAGCTTATTCAGGGACGCTTTCTTT
TRBJ2-2 | TRBV6-1 | NA | NA | CASSEWTGELFF | TGTGCCAGCAGTGAATGGACCGGGGAGCTGTTTTTT
TRBJ1-2 | TRBV7-9 | NA | NA | CASSLGEIGGYTF | TGTGCCAGCAGCTTAGGGGAAATCGGGGGCTACACCTTC
TRBJ2-3 | TRBV11-3 | NA | NA | CASSLEGADTQYF | TGTGCCAGCAGCTTAGAGGGGGCAGATACGCAGTATTTT
TRBJ1-1 | TRBV14 | NA | TRBD1 | CASSPDRGQWNTEAFF | TGTGCCAGCAGCCCGGACAGGGGGCAGTGGAACACTGAAGCTTTCTTT
TRBJ2-1 | TRBV9 | medium-sized | TRBD1 | CASSPSGDSNNEQFF | TGTGCCAGCAGCCCCTCCGGGGACAGTAACAATGAGCAGTTCTTC
TRBJ2-7 | TRBV5-6 | few | NA | CASSLKAPDWEVYEQYF | TGTGCCAGCAGCTTGAAGGCCCCAGACTGGGAGGTCTACGAGCAGTACTTC
TRBJ2-2 | TRBV5-1 | NA | NA | CASSLEGTGELFF | TGCGCCAGCAGCTTGGAGGGGACCGGGGAGCTGTTTTTT
TRBJ1-4 | TRBV4-1 | NA | NA | CASSQGTRTAFEKLFF | TGCGCCAGCAGCCAAGGCACCCGGACAGCTTTTGAAAAACTGTTTTTT
TRBJ1-4 | TRBV19 | few | NA | CASSTRGGEKLFF | TGTGCCAGTAGTACCAGGGGAGGTGAAAAACTGTTTTTT
TRBJ2-5 | TRBV6-1 | NA | TRBD2 | CASSAGRGAQETQYF | TGTGCCAGCAGTGCCGGGAGGGGGGCACAAGAGACCCAGTACTTC
TRBJ2-3 | TRBV4-1 | NA | NA | CASNRGAGTDTQYF | TGCGCCAGCAACCGCGGGGCGGGCACAGATACGCAGTATTTT
TRBJ1-4 | TRBV11-2 | NA | TRBD1 | CASSLGGQGYEKLFF | TGTGCCAGCAGCCTTGGCGGACAGGGTTATGAAAAACTGTTTTTT
TRBJ2-3 | TRBV5-1 | once | TRBD2 | CASSRRLAVVMDTQYF | TGCGCCAGCAGCCGTCGACTAGCGGTGGTGATGGATACGCAGTATTTT
TRBJ1-1 | TRBV4-2 | NA | NA | CASSQRTGNTEAFF | TGTGCCAGCAGCCAGAGGACGGGGAACACTGAAGCTTTCTTT
TRBJ2-3 | TRBV18 | NA | NA | CASSPLTSDTQYF | TGTGCCAGCTCACCACTAACATCAGATACGCAGTATTTT
TRBJ2-1 | TRBV15 | NA | TRBD2 | CATSRASGAGPYNEQFF | TGTGCCACCAGCAGAGCATCGGGAGCGGGGCCCTACAATGAGCAGTTCTTC
TRBJ2-3 | TRBV13 | NA | NA | CASSLSRGGRPDTQYF | TGTGCCAGCAGCTTATCCAGAGGAGGTAGGCCAGATACGCAGTATTTT